The 8 T cell receptor beta chains below were found in one sample sequenced in a study of regulatory and conventional T cells in RAG deficiency. Measured with immunoSEQ multiplex PCR; TCRdb has only the in-frame clones, and not every one. Of around 3,500 clones listed, roughly 94% are singletons. Blood CD4+ CD25-high CD127-low regulatory T cells supplied the genomic DNA template. Another study also made use of these data, one on regulatory T cells. From that paper: Amplification used 52 TRBV primers and 13 TRBJ primers.

Sequencing input: CD4+ Tregs sorted from blood. These receptors all stem from a human donor in good health.

The chain joins TRBV28 to TRBJ1-2; perhaps TRBD1 as D (6 bases). The germline V gene has CDR1 MDHEN and CDR2 SYDVKM. The CDR3 contains 14 residues. The V and J ends lost 6 bases and 3 bases respectively, with 14 bases between them. This CDR3 reads CASRLGGVYYGYTF. The DNA of the CDR3 is TGTGCCAGCAGGCTAGGGGGGGTCTACTATGGCTACACCTTC.

This sequence joins TRBV27 and TRBJ2-1; 12 nucleotides match TRBD2. The CDR3 has 18 amino acids. Germline CDR1 is MNHEY and CDR2 is SMNVEV (reference sequence). The junction had 18 bases not matched to a gene; V was cut back by 8 bases and J by 7 bases. The CDR3 bases are TGTGCCAGCCTTCCGCGACTAGCGGGGGAGGTTGCGGCTAATGAGCAGTTCTTC. Translating gives CASLPRLAGEVAANEQFF.

The chain carries TRBV19 and TRBJ1-2, with D possibly being TRBD1 (5 bases). Germline V gene lookup returns CDR1 LNHDA and CDR2 SQIVND (reference sequence). The CDR3 is made up of 16 amino acids. Trimming took 6 bases from V and 6 from J, leaving 23 bases between them. CDR3 nucleotide sequence: TGTGCCAGTAGGGGCCCTCTCGGGGGTCGACTAAATGGCTACACCTTC. Translated, it gives CASRGPLGGRLNGYTF.

The chain uses TRBV5-1 and TRBJ2-1; TRBD2 agrees at 11 bases. In germline, CDR1 is SGHRS, CDR2 YFSETQ. V was pared by 1 base and J by 6 bases, with 3 bases of the junction left unmatched. The CDR3 loop spans 15 amino acids. The CDR3: CASSLRSGGANEQFF. Here the CDR3 DNA reads TGCGCCAGCAGCTTGCGTAGCGGGGGGGCCAATGAGCAGTTCTTC.

J is TRBJ2-7 and V is TRBV5-6; the D is unclear. CDR3 size: 13 residues. V lost 4 bases and J 2 bases, leaving 10 bases between the germline ends. Germline V gene data show CDR1 as SGHDT and CDR2 as YYEEEE. As DNA, the CDR3 is TGTGCCAGCAGCCCAGGCGACCCCTACGAGCAGTACTTC. Translated, it gives CASSPGDPYEQYF.

The chain uses TRBV2 and TRBJ2-3; a weak D match, TRBD1 (6 bases). The V gene lost 6 bases and the J gene lost 0 bases, with 13 bases spanning the gap. Germline V gives CDR1 SNHLY, CDR2 FYNNEI. The CDR3 contains 15 residues. The CDR3 sequence: CASRALGQSTDTQYF. CDR3 DNA: TGTGCCAGCAGGGCTTTGGGACAAAGCACAGATACGCAGTATTTT.

The V gene is TRBV11-2, the J gene TRBJ2-1; D is undetermined. CDR1 and CDR2 from the germline V gene are SGHAT and FQNNGV. The germline V and J ends were trimmed by 4 bases and 8 bases, with 18 bases remaining between them. CDR3 length: 15 residues. The CDR3 coding sequence is TGTGCCAGCAGCTCTAGTCGAGACCCCTTCTATGAGCAGTTCTTC. This translates into CASSSSRDPFYEQFF.

This clone was seen a single time. The chain combines TRBV4-2 with TRBJ2-7; tentatively, D is TRBD1 (6 bases). V was clipped by 4 bases and J by 2 bases, with 12 bases between them. CDR3 size: 14 residues. Germline values: CDR1 LGHNA, CDR2 YNFKEQ. CDR3 in DNA: TGTGCCAGCAGCCGCCGGGACAAGGCCTACGAGCAGTACTTC. Residues: CASSRRDKAYEQYF.